This record looks at one T cell receptor beta chain sequence and its context. Its antigen is not identified. CDR1 and CDR2 from the germline V gene are SGHTA and FQGTGA. V shed 2 bases and J shed 2 bases, with 9 bases lying between them. The CDR3 spans 14 residues. Regarding the study as a whole: Greatest tumor Treg TCR overlap was with tumor naive CD4+ cells.

TCRdb re-derived calls from the 5' RACE reads in MiXCR, one entry per CDR3 protein. The data hold 52,000 or so distinct CDR3 sequences, with roughly 20% observed a single time. Cells sorted as Tregs were CD4+, CD25+ and CD127-/low. The V call is TRBV7-3, the J call TRBJ1-2, with D unclear. Sequencing was performed on tumor-infiltrating Tregs sorted from the breast tumor. The receptor comes from a female donor with breast cancer. The CDR3 sequence: CASSLGTGNYGYTF. The CDR3 DNA is TGTGCCAGCAGCTTAGGCACGGGCAACTATGGCTACACCTTC.